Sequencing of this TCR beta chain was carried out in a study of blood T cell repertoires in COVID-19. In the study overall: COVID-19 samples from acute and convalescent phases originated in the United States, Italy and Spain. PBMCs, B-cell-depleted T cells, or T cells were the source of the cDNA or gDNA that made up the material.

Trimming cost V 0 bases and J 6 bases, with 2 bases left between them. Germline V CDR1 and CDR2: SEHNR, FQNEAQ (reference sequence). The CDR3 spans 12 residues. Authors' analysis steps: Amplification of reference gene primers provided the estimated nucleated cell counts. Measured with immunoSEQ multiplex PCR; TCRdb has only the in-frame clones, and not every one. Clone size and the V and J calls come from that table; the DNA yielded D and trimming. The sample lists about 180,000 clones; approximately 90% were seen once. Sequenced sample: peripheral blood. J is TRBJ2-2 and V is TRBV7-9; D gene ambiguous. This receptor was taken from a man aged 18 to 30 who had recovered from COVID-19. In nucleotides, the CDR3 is TGTGCCAGCAGCTTAGCCGCCGGGGAGCTGTTTTTT. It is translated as CASSLAAGELFF.